This is a list of T cell receptor beta chains from one sample in a study of T cell clones after liver transplantation. Here immunoSEQ multiplex PCR was the method, and the copy in TCRdb shows in-frame clones only, minus some. The top ten hold 8% to 9.5% of the sample, which has nearly 55,000 clones, less than 85% seen once. Sequencing used CD4+ T cells from blood, obtained before liver transplant. The source of these receptors is a human donor who received a liver transplant. The CDR3 runs from the conserved cysteine through the conserved F or W. The D gene is left open where the match is weak. Only some rows state a clone size, as once, few, many or a class for expanded clones.

D,V,size,J,DNA,CDR3
TRBD1,TRBV6-5,NA,TRBJ2-1,TGTGCCAGCAGTTACTGGGGACAGGGGGCACGGAATGAGCAGTTCTTC,CASSYWGQGARNEQFF
NA,TRBV9,NA,TRBJ1-5,TGTGCCAGCAGCGTAGCCCCAGGGGAGAATCAGCCCCAGCATTTT,CASSVAPGENQPQHF
NA,TRBV18,NA,TRBJ2-5,TGTGCCAGCTCACCACTATTTGGGGATCGCCAAGAGACCCAGTACTTC,CASSPLFGDRQETQYF
NA,TRBV25-1,once,TRBJ1-1,TGTGCCAGCAGTTCCAGGAGTCACCGAGAAACTGAAGCTTTCTTT,CASSSRSHRETEAFF
NA,TRBV18,NA,TRBJ2-1,TGTGCCAGCTCACCAGTCCCGAGCTCCTACAATGAGCAGTTCTTC,CASSPVPSSYNEQFF
NA,TRBV11-1,NA,TRBJ2-3,TGTGCCAGCAGCGACAGCACAGATACGCAGTATTTT,CASSDSTDTQYF
NA,TRBV7-2,NA,TRBJ2-1,TGTGCCAGCAGCAGGAACAGAGGCTCCCACAATGAGCAGTTCTTC,CASSRNRGSHNEQFF
NA,TRBV5-4,NA,TRBJ2-3,TGTGCCAGCAGCCCCAGTTCTACAGATACGCAGTATTTT,CASSPSSTDTQYF
TRBD1,TRBV19,NA,TRBJ2-7,TGTGCCAGTAGTCCGGGACAGATCTACGAGCAGTACTTC,CASSPGQIYEQYF
NA,TRBV5-4,NA,TRBJ2-1,TGTGCCAGCAGCCTTCCTCCTGGGGATCCTAGGCTAAATGAGCAGTTCTTC,CASSLPPGDPRLNEQFF
NA,TRBV6-6,NA,TRBJ2-1,TGTGCCAGCAGCGGCAGGGCTCGCAATGAGCAGTTCTTC,CASSGRARNEQFF
NA,TRBV27,NA,TRBJ2-1,TGTGCCAGCAGTCGTTATCCCAATGAGCAGTTCTTC,CASSRYPNEQFF
TRBD2,TRBV4-3,NA,TRBJ2-4,TGCGCCAGCAGCCAAGAGGGGACTAGCTTGTCTCCAGCCAAAAACATTCAGTACTTC,CASSQEGTSLSPAKNIQYF
NA,TRBV4-2,NA,TRBJ2-3,TGTGCCAGCAGCCAAGTTGGCGTCTCTAGCACAGATACGCAGTATTTT,CASSQVGVSSTDTQYF
NA,TRBV4-1,NA,TRBJ1-6,TGCGCCAGCAGCCCGTTGGACGAAAGCTCCTATAATTCACCCCTCCACTTT,CASSPLDESSYNSPLHF
TRBD2,TRBV10-3,NA,TRBJ2-1,TGTGCCATCGGGACTAGCGGGAGGGGAGGGCAGTTCTTC,CAIGTSGRGGQFF
NA,TRBV18,NA,TRBJ2-2,TGTGCCAGCTCACGGGTGAACACCGGGGAGCTGTTTTTT,CASSRVNTGELFF
NA,TRBV11-2,NA,TRBJ2-5,TGTGCCAGCAGCTTAGTTAACAGGGAAGAGACCCAGTACTTC,CASSLVNREETQYF
NA,TRBV7-2,NA,TRBJ1-2,TGTGCCAGCAGCTTAGAGGGTTCGGGGAGGGGCTATGGCTACACCTTC,CASSLEGSGRGYGYTF
NA,TRBV6-5,NA,TRBJ1-2,TGTGCCAGCAGACGAACAGGGAGGAACTATGGCTACACCTTC,CASRRTGRNYGYTF
NA,TRBV5-1,NA,TRBJ2-5,TGCGCCAGCAGCACGGGAGACGGACCGGCGGGGACCCAGTACTTC,CASSTGDGPAGTQYF
TRBD1,TRBV6-6,NA,TRBJ1-1,TGTGCCAGCAGTGCGGTGCGACAGGGGAGGGATGAAGCTTTCTTT,CASSAVRQGRDEAFF
TRBD1,TRBV19,NA,TRBJ1-1,TGTGCCAGTAGCCGTACAGGGGATTGGGCTGAAGCTTTCTTT,CASSRTGDWAEAFF
TRBD1,TRBV7-2,NA,TRBJ1-1,TGTGCCAGCAGCTTGGGACAGACGAACACTGAAGCTTTCTTT,CASSLGQTNTEAFF
TRBD1,TRBV6-5,NA,TRBJ2-7,TGTGCCAGCAGTAACATGGACAGGCGCACCTACGAGCAGTACTTC,CASSNMDRRTYEQYF
NA,TRBV7-9,NA,TRBJ2-5,TGTGCCAGCAGCTTAGCGTTGGACAGTTTAAGGACCCAGTACTTC,CASSLALDSLRTQYF
NA,TRBV14,NA,TRBJ2-3,TGTGCCAGCAGCCAAGTACCTAACCCCGCAGATACGCAGTATTTT,CASSQVPNPADTQYF
NA,TRBV19,few,TRBJ1-5,TGTGCCAGTTGTGATGTCGGGTTATATAGCAATCAGCCCCAGCATTTT,CASCDVGLYSNQPQHF
NA,TRBV7-3,NA,TRBJ2-1,TGTGCCAGCAGCTTGGCGGGGACTGGGTATTATGAGCAGTTCTTC,CASSLAGTGYYEQFF
TRBD2,TRBV4-3,NA,TRBJ2-3,TGCGCCAGCAGCCGTAGCGGGGGGGCCACAGATACGCAGTATTTT,CASSRSGGATDTQYF
TRBD2,TRBV14,NA,TRBJ2-1,TGTGCCAGCAGCCAACGGGTACTAGCGGGAGGCTACAATGAGCAGTTCTTC,CASSQRVLAGGYNEQFF
NA,TRBV29-1,NA,TRBJ1-3,TGCAGCGTTGGGGTGGTCTCTGGAAACACCATATATTTT,CSVGVVSGNTIYF